This T cell receptor beta chain was captured in a study of control samples from healthy donors and cancer patients. In germline, CDR1 is MGHRA, CDR2 YSYEKL. V shed 0 bases, J shed 8 bases, and the junction held 8 bases outside the gene matches. This CDR3 is 16 amino acids long. TCRdb's copy holds only in-frame clones and misses some; the assay was immunoSEQ multiplex PCR. The table records fewer than 200,000 clones, almost 90% of them present only once. The sequenced material came from blood. The chain links TRBV4-1 to TRBJ2-1; 9 nucleotides match TRBD2. The receptor was derived from a woman aged 25 to 45 in good health. In DNA, the CDR3 is TGCGCCAGCAGCCAAGATGTCAGCGGGAGGTTTGATGAGCAGTTCTTC. It yields the protein CASSQDVSGRFDEQFF.